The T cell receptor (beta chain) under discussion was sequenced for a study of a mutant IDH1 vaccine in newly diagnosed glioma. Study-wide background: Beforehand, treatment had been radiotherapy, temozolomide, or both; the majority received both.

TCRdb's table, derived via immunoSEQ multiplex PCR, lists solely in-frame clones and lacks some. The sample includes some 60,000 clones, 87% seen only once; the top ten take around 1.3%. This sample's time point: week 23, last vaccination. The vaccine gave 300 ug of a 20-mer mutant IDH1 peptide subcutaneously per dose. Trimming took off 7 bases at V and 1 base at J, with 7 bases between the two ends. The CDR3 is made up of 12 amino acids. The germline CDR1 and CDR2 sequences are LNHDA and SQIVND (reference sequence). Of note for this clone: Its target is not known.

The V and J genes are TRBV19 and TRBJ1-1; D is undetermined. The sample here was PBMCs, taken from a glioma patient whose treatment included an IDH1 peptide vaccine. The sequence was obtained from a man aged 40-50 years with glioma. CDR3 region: CASILGNTEAFF. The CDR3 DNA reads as TGTGCCAGTATTCTAGGGAACACTGAAGCTTTCTTT.